This TCR beta chain was sequenced for a study of shared clonotypes between healthy human individuals. The assay was immunoSEQ multiplex PCR, and TCRdb's table has in-frame clones only and misses some. The sample consists of about 2.3 million clones, around 93% of them appearing once. This TCR was recovered from a man between 18 and 29 years old in good health. Some clones in this sample may be carry-over from other donors' samples. Sequencing input: naive CD4+ T cells from PBMCs. Specified subset: CD45RA+ positively selected.

The CDR3 bases are TGTGCCAGCAGCTTAAGTGACAGGTCCGTGGGAGCTTTCTTT. Its protein product is CASSLSDRSVGAFF. The chain couples TRBV7-6 to TRBJ1-1; weak D call: TRBD1 (6 bases). The CDR3 runs to 14 residues. Per germline, CDR1 SGHVS and CDR2 FNYEAQ. V was pared by 2 bases and J by 10 bases, with 17 bases between. Looking up the rest from reference TRBV7-6 and TRBJ1-1 gives the full variable domain: GAGVSQSPRYKVTKRGQDVALRCDPISGHVSLYWYRQALGQGPEFLTYFNYEAQQDKSGLPNDRFSAERPEGSISTLTIQRTEQRDSAMYRCASSLSDRSVGAFFGQGTRLTVV.